This TCR beta chain was obtained from a study of blood T cell repertoires in COVID-19. Study overall: Sites in the United States, Italy and Spain provided acute and convalescent COVID-19 samples.

The V gene end was trimmed by 4 bases and the J gene end by 3 bases; junction bases not matched to a gene: 7. This CDR3 is 14 amino acids long. CDR1 SGHNT and CDR2 YYREEE come from the germline V gene (reference sequence). Using immunoSEQ multiplex PCR, the repertoire was profiled, and TCRdb retains in-frame clones only, with some absent. The table has hundreds of thousands of clones, approximately 86% seen once. Which cohort a participant joined came from the clinical history participants gave. The sequenced sample consisted of PBMCs or T cells enriched from blood (not recorded which). The source of this sequence is a woman between 40 and 50 years old with acute COVID-19. The chain joins TRBV5-4 to TRBJ2-7, with 7 bases lining up with TRBD2. This CDR3 reads CASSGGERIYEQYF. The CDR3 nucleotides are TGTGCCAGCAGCGGGGGGGAAAGAATCTACGAGCAGTACTTC.